The 15 T cell receptor beta chains presented below share a single source sample, sequenced in a study of graft-versus-host responses after intestinal transplantation. Profiling relied on immunoSEQ multiplex PCR, and the TCRdb table lists in-frame clones only, not all of them. The data contain 15,000 or so clones, over 85% of them singletons. This specimen consisted of PBMCs, obtained around 1,000 days after intestinal transplantation. Receptor source: a human patient who received an intestinal transplant, so some T cells may come from the graft donor.

The V call is TRBV6-1, the J call TRBJ2-7, with D possibly matching TRBD2 (5 bases). The CDR3 covers 14 residues. The germline gives CDR1 MNHNS, CDR2 SASEGT. V dropped 7 bases and J dropped 1 base, with 14 bases sitting between them. This CDR3 reads CASIRGWASYEQYF. The CDR3 DNA sequence: TGTGCCAGCATACGAGGGTGGGCGTCCTACGAGCAGTACTTC.

Here the CDR3 reads CASSPQTAYEQYF. The CDR3 nucleotides read TGTGCCAGCAGTCCCCAGACAGCCTACGAGCAGTACTTC. This sequence joins TRBV6-1 and TRBJ2-7; D is possibly TRBD1 (5 bases). The CDR3 is 13 amino acids. V was clipped by 5 bases and J by 2 bases, with 10 bases between them. Germline V lookup: CDR1 MNHNS, CDR2 SASEGT.

The CDR3 sequence is CASSLSRLGPNEQFF. CDR3 DNA: TGCGCCAGCAGCTTGAGTCGTCTGGGCCCCAATGAGCAGTTCTTC. The chain joins TRBV5-1 to TRBJ2-1, with D unresolved. In germline, CDR1 is SGHRS, CDR2 YFSETQ. CDR3 size: 15 residues. The ends were cut back, 1 base at V and 6 bases at J, with 14 bases in the middle.

V and J are TRBV27 and TRBJ2-1; no firm D call. Germline V gives CDR1 MNHEY, CDR2 SMNVEV (reference sequence). The V end lost 3 bases, the J end lost 4 bases, and 7 bases lay between the germline ends. The CDR3 spans 13 residues. The CDR3 region is CASSLAGYNEQFF. The CDR3 DNA reads TGTGCCAGCAGTTTGGCCGGGTACAATGAGCAGTTCTTC.

The sample holds a few counts of this clone. V gene TRBV10-1 combines with J gene TRBJ1-6; tentatively, D is TRBD1 (5 bases). This CDR3 comprises 16 residues. Deletions cut 9 bases from V and 0 bases from J, with 15 bases between. Germline CDR1 WNHNN, CDR2 SYGVQD (reference sequence). CDR3: CASLKADSSYNSPLHF. For the CDR3, the DNA is TGCGCCAGTCTTAAGGCCGACAGCTCCTATAATTCACCCCTCCACTTT.

The count of this clone is one. The genes are TRBV6-1 and TRBJ1-5; 9 bases match TRBD1. The germline V gene encodes CDR1 MNHNS and CDR2 SASEGT. The length of the CDR3 is 14 residues. J lost 4 bases, V lost 3 bases, and 1 base had no gene match. CDR3 nucleotides: TGTGCCAGCAGTGAGGACAGGGGAAATCAGCCCCAGCATTTT. Amino acids: CASSEDRGNQPQHF.

The chain carries TRBV6-4 and TRBJ1-2; tentatively, D is TRBD1 (5 bases). The CDR3 spans 13 residues. Germline values: CDR1 MRHNA, CDR2 SNTAGT. V lost 3 bases and J lost 4, with 9 bases in between. For the CDR3, the DNA is TGTGCCAGCAGTGAGGGGGAGAGCTATGGCTACACCTTC. Protein product: CASSEGESYGYTF.

The V call is TRBV5-1, the J call TRBJ1-2, with 7 bases aligning to TRBD1. Per the germline V gene, CDR1 is SGHRS and CDR2 is YFSETQ. V was pared by 3 bases and J by 4 bases, with 6 bases of the junction left unmatched. CDR3 length: 14 amino acids. CDR3 DNA sequence: TGCGCCAGCAGCTCCCAGACAGGGAGCTATGGCTACACCTTC. Translation: CASSSQTGSYGYTF.

This clone has only one observation. This chain joins TRBV10-3 and TRBJ2-5; D gene ambiguous. The germline V gene encodes CDR1 ENHRY and CDR2 SYGVKD. Deletions cut 4 bases from V and 1 base from J, with 13 bases between. This CDR3 is built from 15 residues. CDR3 bases: TGTGCCATCAGTGCGGCTACTATACTCCAAGAGACCCAGTACTTC. Its translation: CAISAATILQETQYF.

V is TRBV19 and J is TRBJ2-3; a possible D gene is TRBD1 (6 bases). The germline CDR1 and CDR2 sequences are LNHDA and SQIVND (reference sequence). Trimming cost V 5 bases and J 2 bases, with 20 bases left between them. The CDR3 length is 17 residues. CDR3 sequence: CASSHPPGQPTTDTQYF. The DNA of the CDR3 is TGTGCCAGTAGTCACCCACCGGGACAACCTACCACAGATACGCAGTATTTT.

The DNA for the CDR3 is TGTGCCAGCAGCTTCAGGGCAGGTCAGCCCCAGCATTTT. It is translated as CASSFRAGQPQHF. The chain links TRBV7-2 to TRBJ1-5, with a possible D match to TRBD1 (5 bases). Germline CDR1 reads SGHTA; CDR2 reads FQGNSA. This CDR3 is 13 amino acids long. Trimming left V 3 bases short and J 6 bases short, with 9 bases between.

The chain joins TRBV6-5 to TRBJ2-1; unclear D gene. Germline V gives CDR1 MNHEY, CDR2 SVGAGI. This CDR3 spans 13 amino acids. V lost 3 bases, J lost 6 bases, and 9 bases lay in between. CDR3 region: CASSYVRGNEQFF. DNA of the CDR3: TGTGCCAGCAGTTATGTCCGCGGCAATGAGCAGTTCTTC.

Here the CDR3 reads CASSFGAGPQHF. CDR3 nucleotides: TGTGCCAGCAGCTTTGGTGCCGGGCCCCAGCATTTT. This rearrangement joins TRBV7-9 to TRBJ1-5; D call uncertain. The CDR3 totals 12 residues. Germline V lookup: CDR1 SEHNR, CDR2 FQNEAQ (reference sequence). Trimming pared 3 bases from V and 9 bases from J, leaving 9 bases between.

The CDR3 sequence: CSVYTPDGFYEQYF. CDR3 DNA: TGCAGCGTTTATACCCCCGATGGGTTCTACGAGCAGTACTTC. V gene TRBV29-1 combines with J gene TRBJ2-7; D is uncertain. Germline V gene lookup returns CDR1 SQVTM and CDR2 ANQGSEA. V lost 5 bases and J 3 bases, leaving 17 bases between the germline ends. The CDR3 sequence is 14 residues long.

V usage is TRBV5-6 and J usage is TRBJ1-1; no reliable D call. The CDR3 covers 14 residues. V was pared by 3 bases and J by 1 base, with 10 bases between. Germline CDR1 and CDR2: SGHDT and YYEEEE. The CDR3 DNA sequence: TGTGCCAGCAGCTGGGGAGGCCCGAACACTGAAGCTTTCTTT. Protein product: CASSWGGPNTEAFF.